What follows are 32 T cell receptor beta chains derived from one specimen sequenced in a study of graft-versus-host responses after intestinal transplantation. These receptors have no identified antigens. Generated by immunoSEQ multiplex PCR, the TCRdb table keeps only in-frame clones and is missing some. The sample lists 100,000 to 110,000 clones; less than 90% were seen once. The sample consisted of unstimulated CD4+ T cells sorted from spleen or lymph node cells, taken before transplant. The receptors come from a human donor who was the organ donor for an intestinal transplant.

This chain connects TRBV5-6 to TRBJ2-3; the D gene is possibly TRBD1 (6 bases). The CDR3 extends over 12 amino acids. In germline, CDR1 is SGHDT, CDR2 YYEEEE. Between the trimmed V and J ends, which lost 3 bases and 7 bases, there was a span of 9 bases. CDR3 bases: TGTGCCAGCAGCTCTCAGGGGTATACGCAGTATTTT. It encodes CASSSQGYTQYF. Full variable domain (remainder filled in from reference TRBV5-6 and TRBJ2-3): DAGVTQSPTHLIKTRGQQVTLRCSPKSGHDTVSWYQQALGQGPQFIFQYYEEEERQRGNFPDRFSGHQFPNYSSELNVNALLLGDSALYLCASSSQGYTQYFGPGTRLTVL.

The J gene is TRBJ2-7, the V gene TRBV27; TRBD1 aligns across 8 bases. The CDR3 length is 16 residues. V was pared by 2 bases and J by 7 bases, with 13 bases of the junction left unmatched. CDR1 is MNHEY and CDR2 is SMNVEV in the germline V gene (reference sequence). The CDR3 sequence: CASSLALSGQGREQYF. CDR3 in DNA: TGTGCCAGCAGTTTAGCGCTTTCCGGACAGGGAAGGGAGCAGTACTTC.

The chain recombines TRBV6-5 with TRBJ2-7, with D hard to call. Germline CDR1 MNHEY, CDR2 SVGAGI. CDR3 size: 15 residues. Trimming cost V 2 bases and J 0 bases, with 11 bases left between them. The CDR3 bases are TGTGCCAGCAGTTACACCGCCAGGCTCTCCTACGAGCAGTACTTC. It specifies CASSYTARLSYEQYF.

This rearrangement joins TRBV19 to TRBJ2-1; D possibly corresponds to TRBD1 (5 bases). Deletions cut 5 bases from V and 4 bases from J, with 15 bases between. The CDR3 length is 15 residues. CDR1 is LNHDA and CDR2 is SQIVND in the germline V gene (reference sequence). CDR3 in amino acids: CASSGWGSSYNEQFF. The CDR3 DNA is TGTGCCAGTAGTGGGTGGGGCAGTAGTTACAATGAGCAGTTCTTC.

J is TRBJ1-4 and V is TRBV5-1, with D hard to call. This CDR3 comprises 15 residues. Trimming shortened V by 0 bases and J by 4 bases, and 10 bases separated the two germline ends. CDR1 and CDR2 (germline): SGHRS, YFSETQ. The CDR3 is CASSLARRSNEKLFF. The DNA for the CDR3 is TGCGCCAGCAGCTTGGCCCGCCGGAGTAATGAAAAACTGTTTTTT.

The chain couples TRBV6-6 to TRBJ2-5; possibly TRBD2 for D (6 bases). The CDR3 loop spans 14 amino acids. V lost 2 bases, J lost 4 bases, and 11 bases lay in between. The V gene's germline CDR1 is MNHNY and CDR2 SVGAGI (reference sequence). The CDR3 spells CASSYGEEIETQYF. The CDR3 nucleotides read TGTGCCAGCAGTTACGGGGAGGAGATAGAGACCCAGTACTTC.

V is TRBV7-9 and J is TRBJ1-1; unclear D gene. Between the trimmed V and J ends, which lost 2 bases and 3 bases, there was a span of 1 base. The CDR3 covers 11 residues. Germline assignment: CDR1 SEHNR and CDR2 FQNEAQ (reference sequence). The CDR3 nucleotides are TGTGCCAGCAGCTTATACACTGAAGCTTTCTTT. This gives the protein CASSLYTEAFF.

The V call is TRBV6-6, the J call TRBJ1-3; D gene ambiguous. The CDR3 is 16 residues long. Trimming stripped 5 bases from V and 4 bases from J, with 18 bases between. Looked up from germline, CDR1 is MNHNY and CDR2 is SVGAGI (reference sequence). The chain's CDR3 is CASSPTRSWAGNTIYF. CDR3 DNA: TGTGCCAGCAGTCCGACAAGAAGTTGGGCCGGAAACACCATATATTTT.

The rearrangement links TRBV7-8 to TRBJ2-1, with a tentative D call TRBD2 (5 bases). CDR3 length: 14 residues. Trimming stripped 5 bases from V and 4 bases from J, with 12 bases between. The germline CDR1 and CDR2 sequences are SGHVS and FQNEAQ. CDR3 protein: CASSRGSIYNEQFF. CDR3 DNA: TGTGCCAGCAGCCGCGGGTCGATTTACAATGAGCAGTTCTTC.

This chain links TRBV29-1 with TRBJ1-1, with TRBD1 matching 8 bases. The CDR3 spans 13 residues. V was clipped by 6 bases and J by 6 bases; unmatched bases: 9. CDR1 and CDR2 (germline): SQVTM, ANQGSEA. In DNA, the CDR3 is TGCAGCGTCGCCCCAGGGGGCCCCTCTGAAGCTTTCTTT. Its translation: CSVAPGGPSEAFF.

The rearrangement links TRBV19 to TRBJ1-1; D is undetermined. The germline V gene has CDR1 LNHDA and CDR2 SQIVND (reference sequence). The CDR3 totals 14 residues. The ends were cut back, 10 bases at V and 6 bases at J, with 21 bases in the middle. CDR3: CATSWTSLSAEAFF. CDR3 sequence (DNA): TGTGCCACCTCCTGGACCTCGTTGTCGGCTGAAGCTTTCTTT.

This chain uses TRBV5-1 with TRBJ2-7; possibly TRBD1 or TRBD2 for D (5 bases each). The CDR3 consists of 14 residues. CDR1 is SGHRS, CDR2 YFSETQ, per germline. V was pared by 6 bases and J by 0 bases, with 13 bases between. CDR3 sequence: CASTPGRGSYEQYF. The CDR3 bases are TGCGCCAGCACACCGGGACGGGGCTCCTACGAGCAGTACTTC. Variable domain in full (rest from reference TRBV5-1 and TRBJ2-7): KAGVTQTPRYLIKTRGQQVTLSCSPISGHRSVSWYQQTPGQGLQFLFEYFSETQRNKGNFPGRFSGRQFSNSRSEMNVSTLELGDSALYLCASTPGRGSYEQYFGPGTRLTVT.

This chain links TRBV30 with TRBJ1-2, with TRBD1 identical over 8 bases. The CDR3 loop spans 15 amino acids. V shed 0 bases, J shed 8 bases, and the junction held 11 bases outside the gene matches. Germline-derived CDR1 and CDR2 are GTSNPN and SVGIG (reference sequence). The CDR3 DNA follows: TGTGCCTGGAGTGTGGTCGGGACAGGCCGAATCGGCTACACCTTC. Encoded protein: CAWSVVGTGRIGYTF.

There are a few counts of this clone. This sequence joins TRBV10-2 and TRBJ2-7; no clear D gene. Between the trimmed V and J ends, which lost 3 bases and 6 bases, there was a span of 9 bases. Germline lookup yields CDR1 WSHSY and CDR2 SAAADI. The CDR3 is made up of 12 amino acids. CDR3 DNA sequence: TGCGCCAGCAGTGACCCGACCAGCGAGCAGTACTTC. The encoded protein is CASSDPTSEQYF.

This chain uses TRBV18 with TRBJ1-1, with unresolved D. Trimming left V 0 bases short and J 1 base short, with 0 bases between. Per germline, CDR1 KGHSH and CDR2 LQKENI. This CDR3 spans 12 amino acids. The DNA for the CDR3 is TGTGCCAGCTCACCACCGAACACTGAAGCTTTCTTT. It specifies CASSPPNTEAFF.

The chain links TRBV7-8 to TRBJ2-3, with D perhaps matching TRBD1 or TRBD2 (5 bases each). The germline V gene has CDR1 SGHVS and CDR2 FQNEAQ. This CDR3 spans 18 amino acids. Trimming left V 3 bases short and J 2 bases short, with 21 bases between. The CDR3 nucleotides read TGTGCCAGCAGCTTCGTCAATGGACCATTGGGGGACACAGATACGCAGTATTTT. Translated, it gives CASSFVNGPLGDTDTQYF.

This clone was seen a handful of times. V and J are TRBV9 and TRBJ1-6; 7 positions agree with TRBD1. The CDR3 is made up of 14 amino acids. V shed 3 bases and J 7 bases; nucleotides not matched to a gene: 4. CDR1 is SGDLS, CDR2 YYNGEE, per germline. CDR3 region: CASSAPGGNSPLHF. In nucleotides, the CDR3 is TGTGCCAGCAGCGCCCCAGGGGGGAATTCACCCCTCCACTTT.

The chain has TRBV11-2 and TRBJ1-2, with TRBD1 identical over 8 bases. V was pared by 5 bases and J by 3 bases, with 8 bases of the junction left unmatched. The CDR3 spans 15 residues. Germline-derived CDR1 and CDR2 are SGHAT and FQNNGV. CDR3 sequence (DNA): TGTGCCAGCAGCACCGGGACAGGCAGCTACTATGGCTACACCTTC. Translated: CASSTGTGSYYGYTF.

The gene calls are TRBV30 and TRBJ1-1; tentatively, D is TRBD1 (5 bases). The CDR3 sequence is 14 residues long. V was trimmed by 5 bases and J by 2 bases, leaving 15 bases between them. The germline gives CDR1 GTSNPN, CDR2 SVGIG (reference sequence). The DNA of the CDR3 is TGTGCCTGGGGGGCCATGCCGGGAAACACTGAAGCTTTCTTT. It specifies CAWGAMPGNTEAFF.

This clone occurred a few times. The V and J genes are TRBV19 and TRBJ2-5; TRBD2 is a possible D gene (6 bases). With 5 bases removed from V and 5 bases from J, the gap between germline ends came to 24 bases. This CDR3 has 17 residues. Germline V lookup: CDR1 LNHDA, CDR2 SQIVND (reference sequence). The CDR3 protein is CASSRVAEGVWRETQYF. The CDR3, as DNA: TGTGCCAGTAGTCGGGTCGCGGAGGGAGTCTGGCGGGAGACCCAGTACTTC.

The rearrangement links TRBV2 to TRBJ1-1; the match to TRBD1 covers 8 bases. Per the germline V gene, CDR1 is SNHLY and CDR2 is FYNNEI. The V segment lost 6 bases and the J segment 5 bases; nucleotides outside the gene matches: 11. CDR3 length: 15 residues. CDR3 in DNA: TGTGCCAGCAGAGACCGCGGACAGGGTGTGACTGAAGCTTTCTTT. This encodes CASRDRGQGVTEAFF.

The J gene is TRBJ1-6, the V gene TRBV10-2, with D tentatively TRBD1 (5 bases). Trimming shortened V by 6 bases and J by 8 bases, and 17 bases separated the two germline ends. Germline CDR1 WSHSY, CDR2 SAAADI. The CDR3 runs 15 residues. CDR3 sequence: CASSNIQGRYSPLHF. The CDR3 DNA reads TGCGCCAGCAGCAACATCCAGGGTCGGTATTCACCCCTCCACTTT.

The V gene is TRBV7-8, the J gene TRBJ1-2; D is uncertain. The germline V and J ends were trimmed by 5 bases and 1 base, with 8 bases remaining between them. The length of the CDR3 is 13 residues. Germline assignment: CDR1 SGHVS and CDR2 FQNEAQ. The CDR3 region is CASSPYSNYGYTF. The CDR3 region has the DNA TGTGCCAGCAGCCCCTACAGTAACTATGGCTACACCTTC.

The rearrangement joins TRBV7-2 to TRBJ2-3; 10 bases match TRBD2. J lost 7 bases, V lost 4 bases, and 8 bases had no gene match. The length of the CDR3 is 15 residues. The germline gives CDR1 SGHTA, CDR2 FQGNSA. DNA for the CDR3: TGTGCCAGCAGCTCCAAAGCGGGGGGGCCATATACGCAGTATTTT. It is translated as CASSSKAGGPYTQYF.

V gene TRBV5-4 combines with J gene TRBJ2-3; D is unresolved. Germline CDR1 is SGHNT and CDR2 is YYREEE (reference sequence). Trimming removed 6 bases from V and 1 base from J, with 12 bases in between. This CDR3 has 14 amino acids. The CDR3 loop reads CASNRGWGTDTQYF. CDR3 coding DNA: TGTGCCAGCAATCGCGGATGGGGCACAGATACGCAGTATTTT.

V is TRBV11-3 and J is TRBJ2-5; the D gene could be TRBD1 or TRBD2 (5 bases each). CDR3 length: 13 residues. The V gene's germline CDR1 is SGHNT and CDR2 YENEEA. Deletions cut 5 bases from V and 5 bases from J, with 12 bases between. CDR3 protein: CASSPGTPETQYF. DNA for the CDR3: TGTGCCAGCAGCCCTGGGACGCCGGAGACCCAGTACTTC. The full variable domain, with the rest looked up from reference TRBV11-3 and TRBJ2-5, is EAGVVQSPRYKIIEKKQPVAFWCNPISGHNTLYWYLQNLGQGPELLIRYENEEAVDDSQLPKDRFSAERLKGVDSTLKIQPAELGDSAVYLCASSPGTPETQYFGPGTRLLVL.

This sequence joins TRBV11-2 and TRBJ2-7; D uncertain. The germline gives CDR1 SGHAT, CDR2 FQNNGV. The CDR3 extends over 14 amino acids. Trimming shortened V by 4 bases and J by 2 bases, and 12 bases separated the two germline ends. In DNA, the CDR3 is TGTGCCAGCAGCTACAGACCCAGTACCTACGAGCAGTACTTC. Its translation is CASSYRPSTYEQYF.

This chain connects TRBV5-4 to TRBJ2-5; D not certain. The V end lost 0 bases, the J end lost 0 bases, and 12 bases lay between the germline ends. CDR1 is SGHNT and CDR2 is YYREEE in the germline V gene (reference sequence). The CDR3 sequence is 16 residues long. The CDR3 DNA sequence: TGTGCCAGCAGCTTGGCGGGCAGGCTGAACCAAGAGACCCAGTACTTC. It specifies CASSLAGRLNQETQYF. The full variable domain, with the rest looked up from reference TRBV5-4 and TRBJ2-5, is ETGVTQSPTHLIKTRGQQVTLRCSSQSGHNTVSWYQQALGQGPQFIFQYYREEENGRGNFPPRFSGLQFPNYSSELNVNALELDDSALYLCASSLAGRLNQETQYFGPGTRLLVL.

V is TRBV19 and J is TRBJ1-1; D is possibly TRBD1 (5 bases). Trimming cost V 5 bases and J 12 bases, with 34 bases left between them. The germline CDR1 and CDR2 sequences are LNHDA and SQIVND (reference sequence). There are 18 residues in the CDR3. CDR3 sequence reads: CASSAGGRASVDAGKTFF. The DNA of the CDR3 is TGTGCCAGTAGTGCCGGGGGTAGGGCTTCTGTCGATGCAGGGAAGACTTTCTTT.

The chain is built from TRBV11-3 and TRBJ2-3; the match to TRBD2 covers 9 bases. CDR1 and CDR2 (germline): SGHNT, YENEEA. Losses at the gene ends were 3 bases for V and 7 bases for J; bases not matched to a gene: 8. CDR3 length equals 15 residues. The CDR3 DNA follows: TGTGCCAGCAGCTTTAGCGGGGGAGGTGTTTATACGCAGTATTTT. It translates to CASSFSGGGVYTQYF.

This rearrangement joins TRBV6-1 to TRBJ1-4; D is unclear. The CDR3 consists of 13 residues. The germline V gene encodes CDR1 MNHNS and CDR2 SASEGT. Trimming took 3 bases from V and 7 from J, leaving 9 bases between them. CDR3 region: CASSETWSEKLFF. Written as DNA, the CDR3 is TGTGCCAGCAGTGAGACGTGGAGTGAAAAACTGTTTTTT.

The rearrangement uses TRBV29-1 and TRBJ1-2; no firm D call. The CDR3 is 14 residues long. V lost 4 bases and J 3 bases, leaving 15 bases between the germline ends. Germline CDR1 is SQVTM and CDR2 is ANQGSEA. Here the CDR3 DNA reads TGCAGCGTTGCTGAGACCCGTAGAGACTATGGCTACACCTTC. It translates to CSVAETRRDYGYTF.